Below are 2 T cell receptor beta chains sequenced from a single sample in a study of cytomegalovirus exposure and HLA in healthy donors (dated 2017 in TCRdb). The method behind the library was the immunoSEQ multiplex PCR assay. For the multiplex PCR, a mixture combining 60 forward primers for TCR Vbeta segments and 13 reverse primers for TCR Jbeta segments was used. TCRdb retrieved this table from immuneACCESS and kept in-frame rearrangements only. Not all clones are present; in checked studies, unresolved V genes account for under half, and no reason is known for the remainder. The table of this sample itemizes about 160,000 clones. In total, the top ten clones hold about 1.2% of the sample. The sequenced sample consisted of PBMCs. The receptors come from a woman aged 60 to 75 in good health and CMV-seronegative.

On this clone: Sequence at one end of the junction differs from germline and may be a read error. V gene TRBV7-9 combines with J gene TRBJ2-1; TRBD1 is a possible D gene (8 bases). The CDR3 runs to 13 residues. The V gene's germline CDR1 is SEHNR and CDR2 FQNEAQ (reference sequence). The CDR3 DNA reads TGTGCCAGCGTAAGCCCGGGGGGACAGGCTAATGTCTTC. This gives the protein CASVSPGGQANVF.

This sequence joins TRBV7-8 and TRBJ2-7, with 7 positions matching TRBD2. CDR1 is SGHVS, CDR2 FQNEAQ, per germline. The CDR3 runs to 16 residues. V gave up 5 bases and J gave up 3 bases; unmatched junction bases: 13. The CDR3 here is CASSPRGRGPGYEQYF. Written as DNA, the CDR3 is TGTGCCAGCAGCCCCCGAGGGAGGGGTCCGGGCTACGAGCAGTACTTC.